The present T cell receptor (beta chain) was sequenced within a study of tumor-infiltrating lymphocytes in localized non-small cell lung cancer. From germline, CDR1 is DFQATT and CDR2 SNEGSKA (reference sequence). This CDR3 comprises 10 residues. Deletions cut 5 bases from V and 7 bases from J, with 8 bases between. This table comes from immunoSEQ multiplex PCR, and its TCRdb copy is limited to in-frame clones, with some not included. The sample holds fewer than 20,000 clones; 70% to 75% are singletons and the top ten take 8.5% to 9.5%. The clonotype comes from a human donor with non-small cell lung cancer. Sample: lung tumor tissue. The gene calls are TRBV20-1 and TRBJ1-1; no firm D call. This CDR3 reads CSAFLVEAFF. The CDR3 nucleotides read TGCAGTGCTTTTTTGGTTGAAGCTTTCTTT.